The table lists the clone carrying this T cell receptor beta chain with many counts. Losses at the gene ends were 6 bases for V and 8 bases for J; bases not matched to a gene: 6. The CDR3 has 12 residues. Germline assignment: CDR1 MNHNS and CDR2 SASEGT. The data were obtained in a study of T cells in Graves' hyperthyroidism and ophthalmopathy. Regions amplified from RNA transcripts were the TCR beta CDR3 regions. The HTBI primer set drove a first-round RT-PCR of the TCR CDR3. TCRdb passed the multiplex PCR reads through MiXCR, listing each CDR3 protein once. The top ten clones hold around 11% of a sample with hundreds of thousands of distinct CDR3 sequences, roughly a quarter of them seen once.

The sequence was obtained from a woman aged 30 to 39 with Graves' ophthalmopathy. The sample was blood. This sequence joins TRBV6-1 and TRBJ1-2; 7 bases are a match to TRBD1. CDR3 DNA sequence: TGTGCCAGCAGGGAGGGGGCCCGAGGCTACACCTTC. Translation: CASREGARGYTF.